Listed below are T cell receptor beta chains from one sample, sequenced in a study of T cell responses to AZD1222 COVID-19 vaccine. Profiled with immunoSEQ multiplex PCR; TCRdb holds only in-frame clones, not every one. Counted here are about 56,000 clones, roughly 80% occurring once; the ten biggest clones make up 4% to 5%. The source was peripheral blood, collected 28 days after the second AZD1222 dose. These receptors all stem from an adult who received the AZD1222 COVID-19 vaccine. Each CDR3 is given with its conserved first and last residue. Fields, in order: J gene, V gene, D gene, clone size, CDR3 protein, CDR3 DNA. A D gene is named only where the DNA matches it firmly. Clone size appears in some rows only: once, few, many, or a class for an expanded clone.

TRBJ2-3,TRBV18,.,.,CASSPPGGPDTQYF,TGTGCCAGCTCACCACCGGGGGGGCCAGATACGCAGTATTTT
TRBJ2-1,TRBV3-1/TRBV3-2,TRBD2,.,CASSRLAGPSGSYNEQFF,TGTGCCAGCAGCCGGTTAGCGGGACCATCCGGATCCTACAATGAGCAGTTCTTC
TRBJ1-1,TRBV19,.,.,CASREYEGIPEAFF,TGTGCCAGTAGGGAGTATGAGGGAATTCCTGAAGCTTTCTTT
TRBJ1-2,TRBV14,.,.,CASSRSNYGYTF,TGTGCCAGCAGCCGGTCTAACTATGGCTACACCTTC
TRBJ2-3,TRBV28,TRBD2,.,CASSLAGGSTDTQYF,TGTGCCAGCAGTTTGGCGGGGGGGAGCACAGATACGCAGTATTTT
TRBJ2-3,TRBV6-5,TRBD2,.,CASKLALAGVDTQYF,TGTGCCAGCAAGTTGGCTCTAGCGGGAGTAGATACGCAGTATTTT
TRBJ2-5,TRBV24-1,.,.,CATSDPLPGQETQYF,TGTGCCACCAGTGACCCCCTGCCGGGGCAAGAGACCCAGTACTTC
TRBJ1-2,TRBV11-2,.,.,CASSARGGADYGYTF,TGTGCCAGCAGCGCCCGCGGGGGGGCAGACTATGGCTACACCTTC
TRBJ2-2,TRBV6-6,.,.,CASGGTRVGTGELFF,TGTGCCAGCGGTGGGACCAGGGTTGGGACCGGGGAGCTGTTTTTT
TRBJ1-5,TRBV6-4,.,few,CASSESWGNNQPQHF,TGTGCCAGCAGTGAGTCGTGGGGGAACAATCAGCCCCAGCATTTT
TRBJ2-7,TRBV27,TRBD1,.,CASSLSWAGQGVLSQYF,TGTGCCAGCAGTTTATCGTGGGCTGGACAGGGAGTCTTATCGCAGTACTTC
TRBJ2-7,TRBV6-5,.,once,CASSPEAGEQYF,TGTGCCAGCAGCCCCGAGGCGGGCGAGCAGTACTTC
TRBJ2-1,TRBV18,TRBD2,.,CASSPLAGEKEQFF,TGTGCCAGCTCACCTTTAGCGGGAGAAAAAGAGCAGTTCTTC
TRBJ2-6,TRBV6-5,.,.,CASSLNRAGANVLTF,TGTGCCAGCAGCCTCAACAGGGCTGGGGCCAACGTCCTGACTTTC
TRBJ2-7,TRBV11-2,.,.,CASSLAPQGMQYF,TGTGCCAGCAGCTTAGCTCCCCAGGGTATGCAGTACTTC
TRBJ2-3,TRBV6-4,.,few,CASSAGEADTQYF,TGTGCCAGCAGTGCAGGGGAAGCTGATACGCAGTATTTT
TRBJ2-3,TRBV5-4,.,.,CASSLGGVITDTQYF,TGTGCCAGCAGCTTGGGCGGGGTGATCACAGATACGCAGTATTTT
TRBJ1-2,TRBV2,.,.,CASSDGARYTF,TGTGCCAGCAGTGACGGGGCTCGCTACACCTTC
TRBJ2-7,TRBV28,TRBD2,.,CASSSAGTSGYEQYF,TGTGCCAGCAGTTCGGCCGGGACTAGCGGGTACGAGCAGTACTTC
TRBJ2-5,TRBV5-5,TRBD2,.,CASSLGWSSGGRNVETQYF,TGTGCCAGCAGCTTGGGGTGGAGTAGCGGGGGGCGTAACGTAGAGACCCAGTACTTC
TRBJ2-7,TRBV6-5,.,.,CASSIDSLSSYEQYF,TGTGCCAGCAGTATCGACTCGCTCAGCTCCTACGAGCAGTACTTC
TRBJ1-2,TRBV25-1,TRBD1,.,CASSRQGGNYGYTF,TGTGCCAGCTCCCGACAGGGAGGTAACTATGGCTACACCTTC
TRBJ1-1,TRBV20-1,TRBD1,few,CSAGRGTEAFF,TGCAGTGCTGGCAGGGGGACTGAAGCTTTCTTT
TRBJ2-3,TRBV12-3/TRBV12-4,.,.,CASSSQVQDTQYF,TGTGCCAGCAGTTCGCAGGTCCAAGATACGCAGTATTTT
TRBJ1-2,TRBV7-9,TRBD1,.,CASSLGGQGAPNYGYTF,TGTGCCAGCAGCTTAGGGGGGCAGGGGGCACCTAACTATGGCTACACCTTC
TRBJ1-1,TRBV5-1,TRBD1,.,CASSLAPGTGGYAFF,TGCGCCAGCAGCTTGGCGCCAGGGACAGGGGGCTACGCTTTCTTT
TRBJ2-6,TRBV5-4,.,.,CASSRANSGANVLTF,TGTGCCAGCAGCCGCGCCAATTCTGGGGCCAACGTCCTGACTTTC
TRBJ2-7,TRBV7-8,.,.,CASSSRAATGEQYF,TGTGCCAGCAGCTCCAGGGCTGCGACTGGGGAGCAGTACTTC
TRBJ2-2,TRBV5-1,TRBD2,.,CASSQLAGEAGELFF,TGCGCCAGCAGCCAACTAGCGGGAGAAGCCGGGGAGCTGTTTTTT
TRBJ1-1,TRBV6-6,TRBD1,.,CASSYSGTGEAFF,TGTGCCAGCAGTTACTCGGGGACAGGGGAAGCTTTCTTT
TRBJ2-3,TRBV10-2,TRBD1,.,CASSEQGAHGDTQYF,TGCGCCAGCAGTGAGCAGGGGGCGCATGGAGATACGCAGTATTTT
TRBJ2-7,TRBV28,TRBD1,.,CASSPGTVSYEQYF,TGTGCCAGCAGTCCAGGGACAGTATCCTACGAGCAGTACTTC
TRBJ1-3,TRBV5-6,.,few,CASSFDGTGNTIYF,TGTGCCAGCAGCTTCGACGGGACTGGAAACACCATATATTTT
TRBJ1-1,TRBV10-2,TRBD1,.,CASTADRGGTEAFF,TGCGCCAGCACTGCGGACAGGGGAGGAACTGAAGCTTTCTTT
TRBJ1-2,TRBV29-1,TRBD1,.,CSVVSGQGALGYTF,TGCAGCGTTGTTTCTGGACAGGGGGCGCTTGGCTACACCTTC
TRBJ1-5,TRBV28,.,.,CASSLRDLGNQPQHF,TGTGCCAGCAGTCTCAGGGATTTGGGCAATCAGCCCCAGCATTTT
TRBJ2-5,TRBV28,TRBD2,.,CASSLREGETQYF,TGTGCCAGCAGTTTACGGGAGGGAGAGACCCAGTACTTC
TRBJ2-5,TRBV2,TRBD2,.,CASSETGTRGGKTQYF,TGTGCCAGCAGTGAGACCGGGACTAGGGGCGGGAAGACCCAGTACTTC
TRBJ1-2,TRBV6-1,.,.,CASSETRGYGYTF,TGTGCCAGCAGTGAAACACGGGGCTATGGCTACACCTTC
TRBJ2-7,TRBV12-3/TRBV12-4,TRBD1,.,CASRGQGRYEQYF,TGTGCCAGCAGAGGACAGGGCCGGTACGAGCAGTACTTC
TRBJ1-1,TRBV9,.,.,CASSVTMGTEAFF,TGTGCCAGCAGCGTAACAATGGGGACTGAAGCTTTCTTT
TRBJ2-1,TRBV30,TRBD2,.,CAWSEGTSTNNEQFF,TGTGCCTGGAGTGAGGGGACTAGCACAAACAATGAGCAGTTCTTC
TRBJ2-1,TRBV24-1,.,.,CATSDPFRGGEQFF,TGTGCCACCAGTGACCCCTTCAGGGGCGGTGAGCAGTTCTTC
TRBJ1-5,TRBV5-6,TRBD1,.,CASSSGQGRNQPQHF,TGTGCCAGCAGCTCGGGACAGGGTAGGAATCAGCCCCAGCATTTT
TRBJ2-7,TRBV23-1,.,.,CASRRTESSYEQYF,TGCGCCAGCAGACGGACAGAGAGCTCCTACGAGCAGTACTTC
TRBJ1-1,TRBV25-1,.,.,CASSGTHLFTEAFF,TGTGCCAGCAGTGGTACACACCTTTTCACTGAAGCTTTCTTT
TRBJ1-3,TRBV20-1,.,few,CSATTSNTIYF,TGCAGTGCTACCACCTCAAACACCATATATTTT
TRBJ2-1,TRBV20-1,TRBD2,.,CSASTGLAGSFYNEQFF,TGCAGTGCTAGTACAGGACTAGCGGGGTCGTTTTACAATGAGCAGTTCTTC
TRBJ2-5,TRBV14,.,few,CASSQAETQYF,TGTGCCAGCAGCCAAGCAGAGACCCAGTACTTC
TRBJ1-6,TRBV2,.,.,CASSERAGSNSPLHF,TGTGCCAGCAGTGAACGGGCAGGGAGCAATTCACCCCTCCACTTT
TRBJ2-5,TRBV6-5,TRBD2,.,CASSYWASGGQETQYF,TGTGCCAGCAGTTACTGGGCTAGCGGGGGGCAAGAGACCCAGTACTTC
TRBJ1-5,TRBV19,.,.,CASSTDSNQPQHF,TGTGCCAGTAGCACGGACAGCAATCAGCCCCAGCATTTT
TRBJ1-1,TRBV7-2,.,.,CASSPARAAEAFF,TGTGCCAGCAGCCCGGCCCGGGCCGCTGAAGCTTTCTTT